This is a list of T cell receptor beta chains from one sample in a study of response to subunit inactivated influenza vaccine. MiXCR was run by TCRdb on the RT-PCR reads, yielding one entry per CDR3 protein. The sample has more than 400,000 distinct CDR3 sequences; approximately 11% are singletons. The sequencing used PBMCs from blood, collected roughly 48 days after vaccination. All receptors come from a man in his fifties or sixties who received an inactivated influenza vaccine. Both conserved end residues are part of each CDR3. D genes are given only for firm matches. Not all rows give a size; the values are once, few, many and, for expanded clones, a class.

abundance	v_gene	d_gene	j_gene	len	CDR3aa	CDR3nt
.	TRBV20-1	.	TRBJ2-5	12	CSAPTEGKTQYF	TGCAGTGCCCCGACAGAGGGAAAGACCCAGTACTTC
many	TRBV12-3/TRBV12-4	.	TRBJ1-5	13	CASSFSGNQPQHF	TGTGCCAGCAGTTTCTCAGGCAATCAGCCCCAGCATTTT
few	TRBV10-3	.	TRBJ2-3	13	CAIRNGGLDTQYF	TGTGCCATCAGGAATGGGGGTCTGGATACGCAGTATTTT
many	TRBV29-1	TRBD1	TRBJ1-1	12	CSVSTGWVEAFF	TGCAGCGTCTCGACAGGGTGGGTTGAAGCTTTCTTT
many	TRBV29-1	.	TRBJ2-5	14	CSVEEQERRETQYF	TGCAGCGTTGAAGAACAGGAGCGGAGGGAGACCCAGTACTTC
few	TRBV20-1	.	TRBJ1-5	15	CSAQRRGGENQPQHF	TGCAGTGCTCAAAGGCGGGGCGGTGAGAATCAGCCCCAGCATTTT
few	TRBV6-2/TRBV6-3	.	TRBJ2-2	16	CASSYPPGLRTGELFF	TGTGCCAGCAGTTACCCCCCCGGACTGCGCACCGGGGAGCTGTTTTTT
few	TRBV11-2	TRBD1	TRBJ1-1	14	CASNPGQGVSEAFF	TGTGCCAGCAATCCGGGACAGGGGGTTAGTGAAGCTTTCTTT
few	TRBV29-1	.	TRBJ2-1	13	CSVVPAGRNEQFF	TGCAGCGTTGTTCCGGCAGGGAGGAATGAGCAGTTCTTC
.	TRBV20-1	.	TRBJ2-7	12	CSAKVDTYEQYF	TGCAGTGCTAAGGTGGATACCTACGAGCAGTACTTC
many	TRBV29-1	.	TRBJ2-1	14	CSVSTPSMAGEQFF	TGCAGCGTTTCTACCCCCAGTATGGCGGGTGAGCAGTTCTTC
.	TRBV5-1	.	TRBJ2-3	13	CASSLEAADTQYF	TGCGCCAGCAGCTTGGAAGCGGCAGATACGCAGTATTTT
.	TRBV10-3	.	TRBJ1-5	13	CAIKEGTNQPQHF	TGTGCCATCAAGGAGGGGACTAATCAGCCCCAGCATTTT
few	TRBV7-2	.	TRBJ2-5	15	CASGSGLVSQETQYF	TGTGCCAGCGGCTCCGGACTCGTTAGTCAAGAGACCCAGTACTTC
.	TRBV2	TRBD2	TRBJ2-1	15	CASRAGLADFGGKFF	TGTGCCAGCAGAGCGGGACTAGCGGACTTCGGGGGGAAGTTCTTC
few	TRBV5-1	.	TRBJ2-5	16	CASSLDRAQGSETQYF	TGCGCCAGCAGCTTGGACCGGGCACAGGGTAGCGAGACCCAGTACTTC
.	TRBV3-1	.	TRBJ2-7	16	CASSQGWVSTVYEQYF	TGTGCCAGCAGCCAAGGGTGGGTCAGTACAGTCTACGAGCAGTACTTC
many	TRBV7-9	TRBD1	TRBJ1-6	11	CASGTDDTLHF	TGTGCCAGTGGGACAGACGACACCCTCCACTTT
once	TRBV5-1	.	TRBJ2-7	14	CASGFLRGTYEQYF	TGCGCCAGCGGCTTTTTAAGGGGGACCTACGAGCAGTACTTC
few	TRBV6-1	TRBD2	TRBJ2-1	15	CASREASGSANEQFF	TGTGCCAGCAGGGAAGCTAGCGGGAGCGCCAATGAGCAGTTCTTC
.	TRBV6-5	TRBD2	TRBJ2-1	17	CASSYDPGTRVSNEQFF	TGTGCCAGCAGTTACGACCCCGGGACTAGGGTCTCCAATGAGCAGTTCTTC
many	TRBV5-1	TRBD2	TRBJ2-3	14	CASRTQPSGDTQYF	TGCGCCAGCAGGACCCAGCCTAGCGGGGATACGCAGTATTTT
few	TRBV7-3	TRBD1	TRBJ2-5	16	CASSLWTGVRQETQYF	TGTGCCAGCAGCCTATGGACAGGTGTGCGTCAAGAGACCCAGTACTTC
.	TRBV9	.	TRBJ2-3	14	CASSVQGKEDTQYF	TGTGCCAGCAGCGTCCAGGGTAAGGAAGATACGCAGTATTTT
few	TRBV4-2	TRBD1	TRBJ2-7	16	CASSQDQGVSSYEQYF	TGTGCCAGCAGCCAAGATCAGGGGGTAAGCTCCTACGAGCAGTACTTC
few	TRBV18	TRBD1	TRBJ2-1	16	CASSPPRDRVYNEQFF	TGTGCCAGCTCACCACCCAGGGACAGGGTCTACAATGAGCAGTTCTTC
.	TRBV6-2/TRBV6-3	.	TRBJ2-7	13	CASKDDTSYEQYF	TGTGCCAGCAAGGACGACACTTCCTACGAGCAGTACTTC
.	TRBV2	.	TRBJ2-1	15	CASSEYTSSYNEQFF	TGTGCCAGCAGTGAGTATACAAGCTCCTACAATGAGCAGTTCTTC
many	TRBV7-2	TRBD1	TRBJ1-4	15	CASSLADRGVEKLFF	TGTGCCAGCAGCTTAGCAGACAGGGGAGTCGAAAAACTGTTTTTT
.	TRBV10-3	TRBD1	TRBJ1-1	15	CAISEWDRGNTEAFF	TGTGCCATCAGTGAGTGGGACAGGGGAAACACTGAAGCTTTCTTT
.	TRBV10-3	.	TRBJ2-7	13	CAISGQGLYEQYF	TGTGCCATCAGTGGTCAGGGTCTCTACGAGCAGTACTTC
.	TRBV3-1	.	TRBJ2-1	15	CASSQGGSGVAEQFF	TGTGCCAGCAGCCAGGGGGGCTCAGGGGTTGCTGAGCAGTTCTTC
.	TRBV6-2/TRBV6-3	TRBD1	TRBJ2-3	17	CASSYTHRGTSTDTQYF	TGTGCCAGCAGTTACACCCACAGGGGTACTAGCACAGATACGCAGTATTTT
.	TRBV20-1	.	TRBJ2-3	15	CSAKQTGFRTDTQYF	TGCAGTGCTAAACAAACAGGGTTTAGGACAGATACGCAGTATTTT
.	TRBV7-9	.	TRBJ2-7	14	CASSFSQGSYEQYF	TGTGCCAGCAGCTTCAGTCAGGGGTCTTACGAGCAGTACTTC
.	TRBV24-1	.	TRBJ2-5	16	CATSDPRAARKETQYF	TGTGCCACCAGTGATCCCCGGGCCGCTCGAAAAGAGACCCAGTACTTC
few	TRBV7-9	.	TRBJ2-7	14	CASSLRDRGWEQYF	TGTGCCAGCAGCTTGAGGGACCGGGGGTGGGAGCAGTACTTC
many	TRBV24-1	TRBD1	TRBJ2-2	17	CATSDFGTAKNTGELFF	TGTGCCACCAGTGATTTCGGGACAGCCAAGAACACCGGGGAGCTGTTTTTT
.	TRBV5-1	TRBD1	TRBJ2-7	15	CASSYYEGQHYEQYF	TGCGCCAGCAGCTACTACGAGGGACAGCACTACGAGCAGTACTTC
many	TRBV7-2	TRBD1	TRBJ2-1	15	CASSRRTGGGDEQFF	TGTGCCAGCAGCAGAAGGACAGGGGGCGGCGATGAGCAGTTCTTC
few	TRBV12-3/TRBV12-4	TRBD2	TRBJ2-7	15	CASSRGGGSSYEQYF	TGTGCCAGCAGCCGGGGGGGCGGCAGCTCCTACGAGCAGTACTTC
.	TRBV5-5	.	TRBJ2-7	15	CASSFQAGRIYEQYF	TGTGCCAGCAGCTTTCAGGCGGGAAGAATCTACGAGCAGTACTTC
.	TRBV5-1	.	TRBJ1-1	15	CASSLVPGTNTEAFF	TGCGCCAGCAGCTTGGTCCCGGGGACGAACACTGAAGCTTTCTTT
.	TRBV14	.	TRBJ2-3	16	CASSKGLPLGTDTQYF	TGTGCCAGCAGCAAAGGACTTCCCCTGGGCACAGATACGCAGTATTTT
.	TRBV7-8	.	TRBJ2-3	15	CASSLAVAATDTQYF	TGTGCCAGCAGCTTAGCAGTCGCCGCGACGGATACGCAGTATTTT
.	TRBV15	.	TRBJ2-5	12	CATSRVGETQYF	TGTGCCACCAGCAGAGTCGGAGAGACCCAGTACTTC
.	TRBV6-1	TRBD2	TRBJ2-5	16	CASTRTSGKIGETQYF	TGTGCCAGCACCCGGACTAGCGGGAAAATCGGGGAGACCCAGTACTTC
few	TRBV7-2	.	TRBJ1-4	14	CASSLGGAYEKLFF	TGTGCCAGCAGCTTAGGGGGGGCTTATGAAAAACTGTTTTTT
few	TRBV7-2	.	TRBJ1-1	13	CASSLPGNMRTFF	TGTGCCAGCAGCTTACCAGGGAATATGAGAACTTTCTTT
.	TRBV6-5	.	TRBJ1-1	16	CASSYSHLGRNTEAFF	TGTGCCAGCAGTTACTCCCACCTTGGCCGCAACACTGAAGCTTTCTTT
few	TRBV5-1	.	TRBJ1-1	13	CASSPGAVTEAFF	TGCGCCAGCAGCCCAGGGGCGGTCACTGAAGCTTTCTTT
.	TRBV7-9	TRBD2	TRBJ2-1	17	CASSPPPRLAVYNEQFF	TGTGCCAGCAGCCCCCCCCCGCGACTAGCGGTCTACAATGAGCAGTTCTTC
few	TRBV5-5	.	TRBJ2-3	15	CASSEEGDGTDTQYF	TGTGCCAGCAGTGAAGAAGGGGATGGGACAGATACGCAGTATTTT
many	TRBV12-3/TRBV12-4	.	TRBJ1-5	13	CASSFTGNQPQHF	TGTGCCAGCAGTTTTACGGGCAATCAGCCCCAGCATTTT
.	TRBV7-2	.	TRBJ2-7	14	CASSLAAPLYEQYF	TGTGCCAGCAGCTTAGCAGCTCCTCTCTACGAGCAGTACTTC
.	TRBV7-2	.	TRBJ2-1	14	CASSESRDSGEQFF	TGTGCCAGCAGCGAATCCCGGGACTCGGGTGAGCAGTTCTTC
.	TRBV7-2	.	TRBJ2-7	14	CASSSLTGFYEQYF	TGTGCCAGCAGCTCATTGACAGGATTCTACGAGCAGTACTTC